The rows below give T cell receptor beta chains drawn from one sample of a study of OX40 agonist ivuxolimab in advanced cancers. Libraries were prepared by immunoSEQ multiplex PCR; TCRdb keeps only in-frame clonotypes and omits some of them. The repertoire holds 25,000 to 30,000 clones, around four fifths seen once, with around a quarter in the top ten. The sample in question was CD4+ or CD8+ T cells sorted from blood, obtained in a trial of the OX40 agonist ivuxolimab. The receptor source for this set is an adult with an advanced solid tumor such as melanoma, head and neck, liver or kidney cancer. CDR3s include the opening cysteine and the closing phenylalanine or tryptophan. A D gene is named only where the DNA matches it firmly. The size field is filled for only some rows; it gives once, few, many or a size class.

V gene	J gene	D gene	clone size	CDR3 DNA	CDR3 protein
TRBV27	TRBJ1-1	TRBD1	.	TGTGCCAGCAGTCCAGGGGGCGACACTGAAGCTTTCTTT	CASSPGGDTEAFF
TRBV4-1	TRBJ2-7	.	few	TGCGCCAGCAGCCAATACCGGGACATCTCCTACGAGCAGTACTTC	CASSQYRDISYEQYF
TRBV6-5	TRBJ2-1	TRBD1	.	TGTGCCAGCAGTGACAGGGAGTTTGAGCAGTTCTTC	CASSDREFEQFF
TRBV11-2	TRBJ1-5	.	once	TGTGCCAGCAGCTTAGGTACAGGGAATCAGCCCCAGCATTTT	CASSLGTGNQPQHF
TRBV30	TRBJ1-1	.	.	TGTGCCTGGAACTTTGGGCCTTTGAGCACTGAAGCTTTCTTT	CAWNFGPLSTEAFF
TRBV5-4	TRBJ2-7	TRBD1	.	TGTGCCAGCAGCTACGACAGGGCAAATGTTGGCGAGCAGTACTTC	CASSYDRANVGEQYF
TRBV2	TRBJ1-4	.	.	TGTGCCAGCGTGGAGGGGGGACGGGCTAATGAAAAACTGTTTTTT	CASVEGGRANEKLFF
TRBV7-8	TRBJ1-1	TRBD1	.	TGTGCCAGCAGCCCATCAGGGGGCTACACTGAAGCTTTCTTT	CASSPSGGYTEAFF
TRBV19	TRBJ2-2	TRBD1	.	TGTGCCAGTAGTATTTGGACAGGGGGCACCGGGGAGCTGTTTTTT	CASSIWTGGTGELFF
TRBV2	TRBJ1-1	.	.	TGTGCCAGCATTAACCGGGACACTACCCCAGGGAACACTGAAGCTTTCTTT	CASINRDTTPGNTEAFF
TRBV27	TRBJ2-7	.	once	TGTGCCAGCAGCCCCGGGTACGAGCAGTACTTC	CASSPGYEQYF
TRBV5-1	TRBJ2-2	TRBD2	.	TGCGCCAGCAGCTTGGGCGGGACTAGGCCCCGGCCCCCGGGGACCGGGGAGCTGTTTTTT	CASSLGGTRPRPPGTGELFF
TRBV2	TRBJ1-1	.	.	TGTGCCAGCAGTGAAGCGCTTCAAAGTGTGACTGAAGCTTTCTTT	CASSEALQSVTEAFF
TRBV27	TRBJ1-5	TRBD1	.	TGTGCCAGCAGTTCGATGACAGGGAAAAATCAGCCCCAGCATTTT	CASSSMTGKNQPQHF
TRBV19	TRBJ1-2	TRBD1	.	TGTGCCAGTAGTATAGATCTTGCGGGACAGGCTCATGGCTACACCTTC	CASSIDLAGQAHGYTF
TRBV5-5	TRBJ1-2	.	few	TGTGCCAGCAGCTTGGCTTCGGGGCCCGGCTATGGCTACACCTTC	CASSLASGPGYGYTF
TRBV4-1	TRBJ2-5	TRBD1	.	TGCGCCAGCAGCCAGGGGACAGGGATGAAAGAGACCCAGTACTTC	CASSQGTGMKETQYF
TRBV9	TRBJ2-7	TRBD2	.	TGTGCCAGCAGCCCCACCGGACTAGCGGGAGATCGAGAGCAGTACTTC	CASSPTGLAGDREQYF
TRBV15	TRBJ1-1	.	.	TGTGCCACCAGCGGAAGGGGGATGGACCTGGCGGACACTGAAGCTTTCTTT	CATSGRGMDLADTEAFF
TRBV7-9	TRBJ2-5	.	.	TGTGCCAGCAGCTTAGTAGGGGAAGAGACCCAGTACTTC	CASSLVGEETQYF
TRBV19	TRBJ2-1	TRBD2	.	TGTGCCAGTAGTATAGCCTCTAGCGGGGCCTACAATGAGCAGTTCTTC	CASSIASSGAYNEQFF
TRBV28	TRBJ1-2	.	.	TGTGCCAGCAGCCCCAGAGACAGACATAGCTATGGCTACACCTTC	CASSPRDRHSYGYTF
TRBV28	TRBJ2-5	.	.	TGTGCCAGCAGTTTTAAAGCCACCAACCAAGAGACCCAGTACTTC	CASSFKATNQETQYF
TRBV25-1	TRBJ2-7	TRBD2	.	TGTGCCAGCAGTGACTTACTAGCGGGAGGTGACGAGCAGTACTTC	CASSDLLAGGDEQYF
TRBV5-4	TRBJ1-2	.	.	TGTGCCAGCAGCTCCAGGGCGGAGGGCTCTAACTATGGCTACACCTTC	CASSSRAEGSNYGYTF
TRBV6-6	TRBJ1-2	.	once	TGTGCCAGCAGTTTACTATCAGGGGCGACTGGCTACACCTTC	CASSLLSGATGYTF
TRBV4-1	TRBJ2-7	.	.	TGCGCCAGCAGCCAAAGGGACGAAAGCTCCTACGAGCAGTACTTC	CASSQRDESSYEQYF
TRBV28	TRBJ2-2	TRBD1	.	TGTGCCAGCAGTTTACTTCGGACAGGTAGAACCGGGGAGCTGTTTTTT	CASSLLRTGRTGELFF
TRBV19	TRBJ1-1	TRBD1	.	TGTGCCAGTAGTTCGTTGGACAGGGCCCTTACCACTGAAGCTTTCTTT	CASSSLDRALTTEAFF
TRBV4-1	TRBJ2-7	.	few	TGCGCCAGCAGCCAAGTACAAGGGGCCGACTACGAGCAGTACTTC	CASSQVQGADYEQYF
TRBV5-6	TRBJ2-7	TRBD1	once	TGTGCCAGCAGCGAACCCTCCGGGACAGGGTTCTACGAGCAGTACTTC	CASSEPSGTGFYEQYF
TRBV7-8	TRBJ1-4	TRBD1	.	TGTGCCAGCAGCTCTAGGGACAGGGGTGCTAATGAAAAACTGTTTTTT	CASSSRDRGANEKLFF
TRBV11-2	TRBJ2-5	.	.	TGTGCCAGCAGCTTAGGGGAGACCCAGTACTTC	CASSLGETQYF
TRBV2	TRBJ2-7	TRBD2	.	TGTGCCAGCAGAGCAGGACTAGCGGGAGGGCTTCCCTACGAGCAGTACTTC	CASRAGLAGGLPYEQYF
TRBV6-5	TRBJ2-7	TRBD1	.	TGTGCCAGCAGTGGGACAGGTGGCGAGCAGTACTTC	CASSGTGGEQYF
TRBV6-6	TRBJ1-2	.	.	TGTGCCAGCAGTCCTAGGACGGTGAACTATGGCTACACCTTC	CASSPRTVNYGYTF
TRBV15	TRBJ1-1	.	.	TGTGCCACCAGCAGTTATCTGGACAGCGGTTGGACTTTCTTT	CATSSYLDSGWTFF
TRBV27	TRBJ2-7	TRBD1	.	TGTGCCAGCAGTCAAGGGACAGAAACCCTCTACGAGCAGTACTTC	CASSQGTETLYEQYF
TRBV15	TRBJ2-7	.	.	TGTGCCACCCAGGGGGGCGGACGTTACGAGCAGTACTTC	CATQGGGRYEQYF
TRBV11-2	TRBJ1-2	.	.	TGTGCCAGCAGCTCTACAAAGGGGCCAGGGTCCTATGGCTACACCTTC	CASSSTKGPGSYGYTF
TRBV19	TRBJ1-1	.	.	TGTGCCAGTAGTATTGGACAGAGTAACACTGAAGCTTTCTTT	CASSIGQSNTEAFF
TRBV6-6	TRBJ1-5	.	.	TGTGCCAGCAGTTACCCGGGGGGAAGCAATCAGCCCCAGCATTTT	CASSYPGGSNQPQHF
TRBV2	TRBJ1-2	.	.	TGTGCCAGCAGTGTAGGAGGAAACTATGGCTACACCTTC	CASSVGGNYGYTF
TRBV6-7	TRBJ2-7	.	.	TGTGCCAGCAGTTACTCGGGGGCGCGAGTCCACGAGCAGTACTTC	CASSYSGARVHEQYF
TRBV15	TRBJ1-6	.	.	TGTGCCACCAGCGGAGACAGGAATTCACCCCTCCACTTT	CATSGDRNSPLHF
TRBV15	TRBJ2-7	TRBD1	.	TGTGCCACCAGCATCGACAGGGGCGGCTACGAGCAGTACTTC	CATSIDRGGYEQYF
TRBV29-1	TRBJ1-1	TRBD1	.	TGCAGCGCTATTGGGACAGGGGGCTTGATGGCTTTCTTT	CSAIGTGGLMAFF
TRBV5-6	TRBJ2-1	TRBD2	.	TGTGCCAGCAGTGGGGGGACTAGCGGACAAAACAATGAGCAGTTCTTC	CASSGGTSGQNNEQFF
TRBV25-1	TRBJ2-3	TRBD2	.	TGTGCCAGCAGTGAAGGGCGGGAGGGTACAGATACGCAGTATTTT	CASSEGREGTDTQYF
TRBV7-3	TRBJ2-1	TRBD2	once	TGTGCCAGCAGCTCGGGCGGGAGAGACCATGAGCAGTTCTTC	CASSSGGRDHEQFF
TRBV11-2	TRBJ2-7	.	.	TGTGCCAGCAGCCCGAACTCCTACGAGCAGTACTTC	CASSPNSYEQYF
TRBV13	TRBJ1-5	.	.	TGTGCCAGCAGCTTAGGCTACGAGCCCCAGCATTTT	CASSLGYEPQHF
TRBV7-9	TRBJ1-1	TRBD1	.	TGTGCCAGCAGCGTCCAGGGGGAGGCTTTCTTT	CASSVQGEAFF
TRBV2	TRBJ2-7	.	.	TGTGCCAGCATAGAGGACGAGCAGTACTTC	CASIEDEQYF